This is a list of T cell receptor beta chains from one sample in a study of blood T cell repertoires in COVID-19. Only in-frame clones appear in the TCRdb table, and some are missing; sequencing was by immunoSEQ multiplex PCR. The table records roughly 290,000 clones, around four fifths of them present only once. Sequencing was performed on peripheral blood. The receptors come from a woman aged 45-59 years with active or convalescent COVID-19. Both conserved end residues are part of each CDR3. Fields, in order: J gene, clone size, V gene, CDR3 length, D gene, CDR3 protein. The D gene is left open where the match is weak. Size values are once, few and many counts, or a class for expanded clones, and some rows have none.

TRBJ2-7 | NA | TRBV19 | 14 | NA | CASSIVQGGGEQYF
TRBJ1-2 | NA | TRBV5-6 | 11 | NA | CASSINYGYTF
TRBJ2-1 | NA | TRBV3-1/TRBV3-2 | 18 | TRBD2 | CASSGPTSGRTSYNEQFF
TRBJ2-3 | NA | TRBV11-2 | 15 | TRBD1 | CASSYQGASTDTQYF
TRBJ1-1 | NA | TRBV7-9 | 14 | TRBD1 | CASSLGTGDRLAFF
TRBJ1-3 | few | TRBV14 | 15 | NA | CASSQGAGSGNTIYF
TRBJ1-1 | NA | TRBV5-6 | 17 | NA | CAGTRRRGRRMNTEAFF
TRBJ1-2 | NA | TRBV6-1 | 13 | NA | CASSEGGGYGYTF
TRBJ2-7 | once | TRBV19 | 15 | NA | CASSMGPRVGYEQYF
TRBJ1-1 | few | TRBV5-1 | 14 | TRBD1 | CASSSDRGRTEAFF
TRBJ1-3 | once | TRBV27 | 13 | TRBD1 | CATIRGQGNTIYF
TRBJ1-5 | NA | TRBV28 | 18 | TRBD1 | CASSSRGQGARGRQPQHF
TRBJ2-1 | few | TRBV5-1 | 15 | TRBD2 | CASSLLAGLNNEQFF
TRBJ1-6 | NA | TRBV27 | 15 | NA | CASSGPSSYNSPLHF
TRBJ1-3 | few | TRBV10-1 | 14 | NA | CASSDQTTGNTIYF
TRBJ1-5 | NA | TRBV4-1 | 13 | NA | CASSQDSSQPQHF
TRBJ2-1 | NA | TRBV10-3 | 13 | NA | CAINDAGENEQFF
TRBJ2-7 | few | TRBV5-4 | 12 | TRBD1 | CASSRDRGEQYF
TRBJ2-6 | NA | TRBV9 | 18 | NA | CASSVARRERAGANVLTF
TRBJ2-5 | NA | TRBV2 | 15 | NA | CASSERAPAQGTQYF
TRBJ1-1 | few | TRBV6-5 | 14 | TRBD1 | CATRGTGTNTEAFF
TRBJ1-5 | few | TRBV2 | 12 | NA | CASSRGPNRQHF
TRBJ1-2 | NA | TRBV28 | 13 | NA | CASTPGVNYGYTF
TRBJ1-6 | NA | TRBV6-4 | 14 | TRBD1 | CASSLTGTNSPLHF
TRBJ2-5 | NA | TRBV6-1 | 15 | TRBD2 | CASSEGLAGGETQYF
TRBJ1-1 | once | TRBV10-3 | 14 | NA | CAISDGGGRTEAFF
TRBJ1-6 | once | TRBV27 | 17 | NA | CASSFRKGGQGNSPLHF
TRBJ2-7 | NA | TRBV3-1/TRBV3-2 | 16 | TRBD2 | CASSPLGSGSSYEQYF
TRBJ2-7 | NA | TRBV6-6 | 13 | TRBD2 | CASRLAATYEQYF
TRBJ2-5 | NA | TRBV5-1 | 19 | TRBD1 | CASSLSILLRGTGKETQYF
TRBJ2-7 | NA | TRBV30 | 19 | TRBD2 | CAWSVLPHKTSGVPYEQYF
TRBJ1-1 | once | TRBV13 | 15 | TRBD1 | CASSFKGQGDTEAFF
TRBJ2-7 | few | TRBV27 | 18 | NA | CASSFSIRRIFPFYEQYF
TRBJ2-7 | NA | TRBV14 | 14 | NA | CASSHPRRGYEQYF
TRBJ2-1 | NA | TRBV15 | 17 | TRBD2 | CATSRALAGAWANEQFF
TRBJ2-1 | NA | TRBV6-5 | 16 | NA | CASSYFRAIGYGEQFF
TRBJ2-1 | once | TRBV7-8 | 17 | TRBD2 | CASSFLASGSSYNEQFF
TRBJ2-7 | NA | TRBV18 | 15 | TRBD1 | CASSQGQGAYYEQYF
TRBJ2-1 | NA | TRBV28 | 14 | NA | CASSLGQSYNEQFF
TRBJ1-2 | NA | TRBV5-4 | 14 | TRBD1 | CASSSDRGTYGYTF
TRBJ1-1 | NA | TRBV15 | 16 | NA | CATSRERTLTGTEAFF
TRBJ1-1 | NA | TRBV12-3/TRBV12-4 | 10 | NA | CASRGTEAFF
TRBJ1-1 | NA | TRBV6-5 | 15 | NA | CASSYASNTNTEAFF
TRBJ2-1 | NA | TRBV24-1 | 15 | NA | CATSSVGGRRWEQFF
TRBJ1-1 | NA | TRBV30 | 14 | NA | CAWSVGDLLREAFF
TRBJ2-3 | NA | TRBV30 | 13 | NA | CAWSPSSTDTQYF
TRBJ2-2 | NA | TRBV28 | 18 | TRBD2 | CASRTGRTSGSGNGELFF
TRBJ2-7 | NA | TRBV5-1 | 13 | TRBD1 | CASSLGQGGEQYF